These 10 T cell receptor beta chains originate from one sample sequenced in a study of CD8 T cells in ankylosing spondylitis. TCRdb recomputed calls from the 5' RACE reads with MiXCR, one row per CDR3 protein. The sample records hundreds of thousands of distinct CDR3 sequences, approximately 20% being singletons. Specimen: blood, either unsorted or a sorted T cell fraction (not recorded which). These receptors came from a male donor with ankylosing spondylitis or in good health (not recorded which).

This sequence joins TRBV7-6 and TRBJ2-3; TRBD2 matches 8 bases. The germline V gene has CDR1 SGHVS and CDR2 FNYEAQ. The V gene end was trimmed by 5 bases and the J gene end by 3 bases; junction bases not matched to a gene: 7. The CDR3 has 15 amino acids. The CDR3 reads CASSPAPGGTDTQYF. The CDR3 DNA follows: TGTGCCAGCAGCCCCGCCCCGGGGGGGACAGATACGCAGTATTTT.

The chain recombines TRBV7-9 with TRBJ2-2, with 14 bases aligning to TRBD2. There are 17 residues in the CDR3. Germline V lookup: CDR1 SEHNR, CDR2 FQNEAQ (reference sequence). V trimming: 5 bases; J trimming: 2 bases; junction bases outside the gene matches: 4. The CDR3 spells CASSTGTSGGNTGELFF. The CDR3 DNA reads TGTGCCAGCAGCACCGGGACTAGCGGGGGAAACACCGGGGAGCTGTTTTTT.

This clonotype turned up a few times. This chain connects TRBV29-1 to TRBJ2-1, with unresolved D. V shed 8 bases and J shed 0 bases, with 14 bases lying between them. Germline V gene sequence: CDR1 SQVTM, CDR2 ANQGSEA. CDR3 length equals 14 residues. Written as DNA, the CDR3 is TGCAGCACCCGCCCGCCGAGCTCCTACAATGAGCAGTTCTTC. Residues: CSTRPPSSYNEQFF.

The table lists this clonotype with a few counts. The genes are TRBV6-1 and TRBJ2-5; 7 bases agree with TRBD2. The CDR3 contains 19 residues. J gave up 3 bases and V 7 bases, and 23 bases lay outside the gene matches. The germline V gene has CDR1 MNHNS and CDR2 SASEGT. CDR3 DNA: TGTGCCAGCACCTCCATCGGAGGTAGCGGGTTTAAGGGGAAAGAGACCCAGTACTTC. Amino acids: CASTSIGGSGFKGKETQYF.

There are a few counts of this clonotype. J is TRBJ1-1 and V is TRBV5-6; D possibly corresponds to TRBD1 (5 bases). Germline V lookup: CDR1 SGHDT, CDR2 YYEEEE. Between the trimmed V and J ends, which lost 0 bases and 6 bases, there was a span of 18 bases. There are 16 residues in the CDR3. The CDR3, as DNA: TGTGCCAGCAGCTTGGTAGTTTGGCAGGGAAACTCTGAAGCTTTCTTT. It yields the protein CASSLVVWQGNSEAFF.

This clonotype was detected only a few times. This chain joins TRBV12-3 or TRBV12-4 and TRBJ2-5; D gene uncertain. V lost 6 bases, J lost 5 bases, and 13 bases lay in between. There are 13 residues in the CDR3. The CDR3 is CASSTQLRETQYF. The DNA for the CDR3 is TGTGCCAGCAGCACCCAGCTTCGGGAGACCCAGTACTTC.

There are a few counts of this clonotype. Relative to the germline gene, one junction end is altered; a read error may explain this. Here the CDR3 reads CASSDTSTGRRHF. CDR3 sequence (DNA): TGTGCCAGCAGTGATACTTCGACAGGACGCCGGCACTTC. This rearrangement joins TRBV12-3 or TRBV12-4 to TRBJ2-7; weak D call: TRBD1 (6 bases). The CDR3 extends over 13 amino acids.

The chain uses TRBV27 and TRBJ1-4; D might be TRBD1 (5 bases). This CDR3 contains 14 residues. Germline CDR1 reads MNHEY; CDR2 reads SMNVEV (reference sequence). V was cut by 3 bases and J by 7 bases, with 12 bases left in between. CDR3 DNA sequence: TGTGCCAGCAGTTTGGGACTACCGGGTGAAAAACTGTTTTTT. The encoded protein is CASSLGLPGEKLFF.

The chain carries TRBV6-2 or TRBV6-3 and TRBJ2-1, with TRBD2 as a possible D gene (5 bases). Germline assignment: CDR1 MNHEY and CDR2 SVGEGT. The CDR3 contains 16 residues. V was pared by 5 bases and J by 4 bases, with 18 bases between. CDR3 DNA sequence: TGTGCCAGCAGTACCCCGGTTTGGAGGAATTACAATGAGCAGTTCTTC. It is translated as CASSTPVWRNYNEQFF.

Many counts were recorded for this clonotype. This chain links TRBV12-3 or TRBV12-4 with TRBJ2-7, with a possible D match to TRBD2 (6 bases). The CDR3 spans 13 residues. V dropped 5 bases and J dropped 1 base, with 9 bases sitting between them. CDR3 amino acids: CASSPGGSYEQYF. CDR3 DNA sequence: TGTGCCAGCAGTCCTGGAGGGTCCTACGAGCAGTACTTC.